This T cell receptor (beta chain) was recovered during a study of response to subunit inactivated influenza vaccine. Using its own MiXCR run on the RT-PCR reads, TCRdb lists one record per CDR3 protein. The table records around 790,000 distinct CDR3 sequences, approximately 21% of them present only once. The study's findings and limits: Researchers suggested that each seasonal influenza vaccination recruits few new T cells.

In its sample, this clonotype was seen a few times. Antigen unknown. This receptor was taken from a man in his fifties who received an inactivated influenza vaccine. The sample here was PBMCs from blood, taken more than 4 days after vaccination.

The CDR3 is CASSQAWVGLPYEQYF. The DNA for the CDR3 is TGCGCCAGCAGCCAAGCCTGGGTGGGACTACCCTACGAGCAGTACTTC. The V gene is TRBV4-3, the J gene TRBJ2-7; 7 nucleotides agree with TRBD2. Germline V gene lookup returns CDR1 LGHNA and CDR2 YSLEER. V gave up 1 base and J gave up 2 bases; unmatched junction bases: 8. CDR3 size: 16 residues.